This T cell receptor beta chain was recorded in a study of CD8+ T cells in alopecia areata. Overall study context: It was 6 to 18 months of tofacitinib, and then there were 6 months off drug. Study observations and caveats: Scalp lesions, especially in alopecia totalis/universalis, had higher clonality than normal scalp.

Punch biopsies of lesional scalp, plus peripheral blood, were taken from alopecia areata patients. The V gene's germline CDR1 is GTSNPN and CDR2 SVGIG (reference sequence). V lost 0 bases to trimming and J lost 6 bases, with 9 bases between them. The CDR3 has 12 amino acids. The sequencing template was cDNA reverse transcribed from extracted RNA. Clones were sequenced by immunoSEQ multiplex PCR, and TCRdb holds only the in-frame ones, with some missing. The data contain fewer than 200,000 clones, approximately 56% of them singletons. In regard to this clone: Its antigen is still unknown.

Sequenced here: CD4+ T cells sorted from blood, sampled at week 0. The TCR originated in a human donor with alopecia areata. The chain uses TRBV30 and TRBJ2-7; the D gene is possibly TRBD1 (5 bases). The CDR3 reads CAWSVKGLEQYF. Written as DNA, the CDR3 is TGTGCCTGGAGTGTAAAGGGGCTCGAGCAGTACTTC.